Listed below are T cell receptor beta chains from one sample, sequenced in a study of blood T cell repertoires in COVID-19. The protocol was immunoSEQ multiplex PCR, while the TCRdb copy is restricted to in-frame clones and leaves out a portion. In the table there are roughly 150,000 clones, more than 65% of which are singletons. Material: peripheral blood. The receptors shown here come from a woman in her forties or fifties in a cohort sampled during active or convalescent COVID-19. The CDR3 runs from the conserved cysteine through the conserved F or W. The listing skips clone size in some rows; elsewhere it reads once, few, many or a size class.

-	TRBV27	TRBJ2-3	CASSFWGGQPDTQYF
once	TRBV5-1	TRBJ2-5	CAGSDRGETQYF
many	TRBV4-3	TRBJ1-6	CASSQDREGSPLHF
-	TRBV19	TRBJ2-5	CASSPGLAGQETQYF
-	TRBV10-3	TRBJ2-5	CAISDGLGTQYF
-	TRBV6-5	TRBJ2-1	CASSYSEGVYYNEQFF
-	TRBV7-3	TRBJ2-3	CASSQDRGSDTQYF
-	TRBV12-3/TRBV12-4	TRBJ1-2	CASSSQGANGYTF
-	TRBV7-2	TRBJ1-5	CASSLRGSGNQPQHF
-	TRBV27	TRBJ1-6	CASSSRAGRYNSPLHF
-	TRBV29-1	TRBJ2-2	CSVDKNGAGTGELFF
-	TRBV19	TRBJ1-5	CASSDPAGALQPQHF
-	TRBV29-1	TRBJ1-1	CSADRFREAFF
few	TRBV7-6	TRBJ2-2	CASSLVLAGGGELFF
-	TRBV21-1	TRBJ1-5	CARPWRVTDFGPQHF
few	TRBV3-1/TRBV3-2	TRBJ2-5	CASSRGGGETQYF
-	TRBV4-1	TRBJ2-1	CASSQDLRGFYNEQFF
-	TRBV19	TRBJ1-5	CASSPPGQSINQPQHF
-	TRBV15	TRBJ2-3	CATSGGGLAGSTDTQYF
-	TRBV6-7	TRBJ2-2	CASNFIRRNTGELFF
-	TRBV5-6	TRBJ2-3	CASSSRVTSTDTQYF
few	TRBV3-1/TRBV3-2	TRBJ2-2	CASSQFWTSGGTGELFF
-	TRBV6-5	TRBJ2-7	CASSRLQGYEQYF
-	TRBV7-6	TRBJ1-1	CASSSLGHLQNTEAFF
-	TRBV4-2	TRBJ2-4	CASSQSARGNIQYF
-	TRBV7-3	TRBJ2-5	CASSLSSRAETQYF
-	TRBV29-1	TRBJ1-4	CSVSQGNEKLFF
-	TRBV19	TRBJ1-5	CASTSGGGTINQPQHF
-	TRBV19	TRBJ1-1	CASTNTYRGLEDTEAFF
-	TRBV7-2	TRBJ1-5	CASTVGTGTNQPQHF
-	TRBV4-2	TRBJ2-7	CASSHSGPLGYEQYF
-	TRBV2	TRBJ1-1	CASSDRGMNTEAFF
-	TRBV18	TRBJ1-5	CASSPQGESNQPQHF
-	TRBV11-2	TRBJ1-6	CASSPQASYNSPLHF
-	TRBV3-1/TRBV3-2	TRBJ2-5	CASSLRGALQETQYF
-	TRBV10-3	TRBJ1-6	CAISEGDSSYNSPLHF
-	TRBV27	TRBJ2-7	CASSLVGDNPPYEQYF
once	TRBV6-6	TRBJ1-4	CASLGQGGNEKLFF
once	TRBV7-3	TRBJ2-1	CASSLAGEGEQFF
-	TRBV7-8	TRBJ2-3	CASSLDGGEIDTQYF
-	TRBV10-3	TRBJ2-2	CAISRTGVKTGELFF
-	TRBV7-9	TRBJ1-5	CASSQGSGSNQPQHF
-	TRBV10-2	TRBJ2-3	CASSAWTSTLTDTQYF
few	TRBV18	TRBJ2-7	CASSPTAYEQYF
-	TRBV28	TRBJ1-4	CASSTPSGGAGEKLFF
-	TRBV5-1	TRBJ1-3	CASSLGRTGGRNTIYF
-	TRBV23-1	TRBJ2-4	CASSQWSGRLAKNIQYF
-	TRBV3-1/TRBV3-2	TRBJ2-1	CASSQEGGGSYNEQFF
-	TRBV5-6	TRBJ1-5	CASSRRQGNQPQHF
-	TRBV19	TRBJ2-7	CASRPRSTGGEQYF